This T cell receptor beta chain originates from a study of blood T cell repertoires in COVID-19. Overall study: The study drew acute and convalescent COVID-19 samples from the United States, Italy and Spain. PBMCs, B-cell-depleted T cells, or T cells provided the cDNA or gDNA that made up the material.

Authors' analysis steps: Amplification from reference gene primers served as the basis for estimated nucleated cell counts. Some clones are missing from TCRdb's copy, which holds only in-frame ones; the method was immunoSEQ multiplex PCR. V and J calls and clone size are those listed in that table; D and trimming were worked out from the DNA. The repertoire consists of around 180,000 clones, with roughly 81% occurring once and the leading ten covering over 9.5%. In Seattle, patients joined the study during active infection and were tracked longitudinally. The CDR3 is made up of 16 amino acids. V was cut by 0 bases and J by 1 base, with 10 bases left in between. Germline assignment: CDR1 MDHEN and CDR2 SYDVKM.

The source is an elderly woman with COVID-19, enrolled during active disease. Material for sequencing was peripheral blood. The chain combines TRBV28 with TRBJ1-3, with a weak D call TRBD1 (5 bases). CDR3 in amino acids: CASSLWQGLSGNTIYF. The CDR3 nucleotides read TGTGCCAGCAGTTTATGGCAGGGTCTGTCTGGAAACACCATATATTTT.